The clone carrying this T cell receptor beta chain was found many times. The target antigen is unknown. Whole-study results and caveats: Tumor Tregs overlapped most with tumor, then blood, naive CD4+ cells.

TCRdb re-called the multiplex PCR reads with MiXCR, one entry per CDR3 protein. The sample lists more than 750 distinct CDR3 sequences, approximately 5.3% occurring once. The source of this sequence is a female donor with breast cancer. Sequencing was carried out using tumor-infiltrating naive CD4+ T cells sorted from the breast tumor. Indicated subset: naive CD4+ T cells, CD4+CD45RA+CD25-.

The CDR3 loop reads CASSIGTGVYGYTF. In DNA, the CDR3 is TGTGCCAGCAGCATAGGGACAGGGGTCTATGGCTACACCTTC. The genes are TRBV12-3 or TRBV12-4 and TRBJ1-2, with 10 nucleotides matching TRBD1. The ends lost 6 bases at V and 4 bases at J; junction bases unmatched: 5. The CDR3 extends over 14 amino acids.